One and the same sample provided the 2 T cell receptor beta chains below, sequenced in a study of cytomegalovirus exposure and HLA in healthy donors (dated by TCRdb to 2017 to 2019). Library preparation used the immunoSEQ multiplex PCR assay. The multiplex PCR relied on a mix of 60 forward primers for TCR Vbeta segments and 13 reverse primers for TCR Jbeta segments. TCRdb carries this immuneACCESS record with in-frame sequences only. Its versions omit some clonotypes, under half of them owing to an unresolved V gene in the studies checked, with the rest unexplained. Recorded for this sample are over 100,000 clones; less than 80% of them occurred a single time. The ten largest account for more than 6% of the sample. The sequenced sample was PBMCs. The receptors come from a woman aged 45-60 years in good health and CMV-seropositive.

The chain employs TRBV19 and TRBJ2-3, with D hard to call. This CDR3 is 13 amino acids long. Per the germline V gene, CDR1 is LNHDA and CDR2 is SQIVND (reference sequence). Trimming removed 3 bases from V and 1 base from J, with 5 bases in between. The CDR3 spells CASSIQGTDTQYF. CDR3 bases: TGTGCCAGTAGTATCCAGGGCACAGATACGCAGTATTTT.

V gene TRBV7-2 combines with J gene TRBJ1-2, with D possibly matching TRBD1 (6 bases). Germline CDR1 SGHTA, CDR2 FQGNSA. The CDR3 is 13 residues long. V lost 1 base and J 8 bases, leaving 11 bases between the germline ends. CDR3: CASSLGPQGGYTF. CDR3 in DNA: TGTGCCAGCAGCTTAGGCCCCCAGGGGGGCTACACCTTC.